This T cell receptor (beta chain) was captured by sequencing in a study of spatial heterogeneity in lung cancer. Time point noted: blood at routine non-recurrence follow-up after resection. This clonotype appeared many times. V lost 4 bases to trimming and J lost 6 bases, with 13 bases between them. CDR3 length: 13 amino acids. Germline CDR1 reads SGHTS; CDR2 reads YDEGEE. TCRdb redid the calling of the 5' RACE reads with MiXCR, one entry per CDR3 protein. The sample lists approximately 93,000 distinct CDR3 sequences; less than 20% were seen once. The chain combines TRBV5-8 with TRBJ1-2; D remains ambiguous. The TCR sequence derives from a male donor with early-stage non-small cell lung cancer. The sample was PBMCs, taken at follow-up. In DNA, the CDR3 is TGTGCCAGCAGCCTTGACTTCGCAAATGGCTACACCTTC. Protein: CASSLDFANGYTF.